This T cell receptor (beta chain) came from a study of T cell responses to AZD1222 COVID-19 vaccine. Study observations and caveats: Samples come after the peak T cell response, not at day 14.

The protocol was immunoSEQ multiplex PCR, while the TCRdb copy is restricted to in-frame clones and leaves out a portion. The table lists 95,000 to 150,000 clones, about nine tenths of them singletons. Comments on this clone: Antigen specificity is unknown.

There are 15 residues in the CDR3. Between the trimmed V and J ends, which lost 0 bases and 7 bases, there was a span of 13 bases. Germline V CDR1 and CDR2: LGHDT, YNNKEL (reference sequence). V gene TRBV3-1 (or the pseudogene TRBV3-2) combines with J gene TRBJ2-1, with D maybe TRBD2 (5 bases). Sample: peripheral blood, taken on day 0 of AZD1222 vaccination. The receptor was isolated from an adult in good health. CDR3 in amino acids: CASSQETGRVNEQFF. The CDR3 DNA sequence: TGTGCCAGCAGCCAAGAAACGGGAAGGGTAAATGAGCAGTTCTTC.